This paragraph reports one T cell receptor (beta chain). Its antigen is unknown. This record comes from a study of T-cell reconstitution after alpha-beta-depleted transplantation in children. Study results and caveats: From newly produced T cells came most of the T-cell counts and diversity one year after transplant. Several hundred graft clones that had expanded were reportedly the source of alpha-beta T cells about two months after transplant. There were some patients whose high TCRbeta diversity at day 60 came from surviving recipient T cells and thymic progenitors.

The V and J ends lost 7 bases and 0 bases respectively, with 20 bases between them. Germline loops: CDR1 DFQATT, CDR2 SNEGSKA (reference sequence). The CDR3 has 16 amino acids. Preparing the TCRbeta library involved the use of unique molecular identifiers. TCRdb re-called the PCR reads with MiXCR, one entry per CDR3 protein. Found here are hundreds of thousands of distinct CDR3 sequences, around 13% of them singletons; the top ten hold 0.75% to 0.85%. The material sequenced was PBMCs, taken before TCRalphabeta/CD19-depleted stem cell transplant. The rearrangement uses TRBV20-1 and TRBJ2-3; possibly TRBD2 for D (6 bases). This receptor was obtained from a girl aged 2 to 9 with congenital amegakaryocytic thrombocytopenia, due to receive a stem cell transplant. CDR3 sequence reads: CSVPTGTYPSTDTQYF. CDR3 DNA: TGCAGTGTCCCGACCGGGACTTACCCTAGCACAGATACGCAGTATTTT.